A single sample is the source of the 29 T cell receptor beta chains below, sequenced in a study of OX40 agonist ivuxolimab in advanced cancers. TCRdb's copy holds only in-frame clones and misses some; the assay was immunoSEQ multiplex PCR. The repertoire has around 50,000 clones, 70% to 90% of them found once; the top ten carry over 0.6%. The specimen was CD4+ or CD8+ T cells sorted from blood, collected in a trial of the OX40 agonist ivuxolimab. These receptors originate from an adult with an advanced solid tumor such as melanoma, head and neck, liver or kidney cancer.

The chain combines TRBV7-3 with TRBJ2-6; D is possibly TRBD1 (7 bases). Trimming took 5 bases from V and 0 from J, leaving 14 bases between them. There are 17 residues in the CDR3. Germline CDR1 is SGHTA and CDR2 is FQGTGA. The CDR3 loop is CASSTGDFLSGANVLTF. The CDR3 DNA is TGTGCCAGCAGCACAGGGGACTTCCTCTCTGGGGCCAACGTCCTGACTTTC.

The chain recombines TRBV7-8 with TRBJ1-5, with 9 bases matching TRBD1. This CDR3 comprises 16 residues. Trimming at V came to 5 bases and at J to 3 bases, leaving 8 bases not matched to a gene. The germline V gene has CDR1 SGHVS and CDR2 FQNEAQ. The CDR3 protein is CASSRAGTGINQPQHF. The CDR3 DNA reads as TGTGCCAGCAGCAGAGCCGGGACAGGGATCAATCAGCCCCAGCATTTT. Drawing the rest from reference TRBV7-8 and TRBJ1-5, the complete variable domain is GAGVSQSPRYKVAKRGQDVALRCDPISGHVSLFWYQQALGQGPEFLTYFQNEAQLDKSGLPSDRFFAERPEGSVSTLKIQRTQQEDSAVYLCASSRAGTGINQPQHFGDGTRLSIL.

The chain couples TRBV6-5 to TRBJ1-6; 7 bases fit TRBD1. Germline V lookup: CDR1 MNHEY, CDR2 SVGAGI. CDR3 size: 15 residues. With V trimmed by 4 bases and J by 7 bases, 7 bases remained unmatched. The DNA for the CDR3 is TGTGCCAGCAGTTCGTCAGGGGGTGCCAATTCACCCCTCCACTTT. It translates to CASSSSGGANSPLHF.

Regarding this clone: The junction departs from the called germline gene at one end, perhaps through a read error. DNA of the CDR3: TGTGCCAGCAGCGAAGAGGGGCAGGGTTACAATGAGCAGTTCTTC. As protein: CASSEEGQGYNEQFF. The rearrangement links TRBV2 to TRBJ2-1; D possibly matches TRBD1 or TRBD2 (5 bases each). The CDR3 is 15 amino acids. Per the germline V gene, CDR1 is SNHLY and CDR2 is FYNNEI. The complete variable domain, with remaining parts taken from reference TRBV2 and TRBJ2-1, reads EPEVTQTPSHQVTQMGQEVILRCVPISNHLYFYWYRQILGQKVEFLVSFYNNEISEKSEIFDDQFSVERPDGSNFTLKIRSTKLEDSAMYFCASSEEGQGYNEQFFGPGTRLTVL.

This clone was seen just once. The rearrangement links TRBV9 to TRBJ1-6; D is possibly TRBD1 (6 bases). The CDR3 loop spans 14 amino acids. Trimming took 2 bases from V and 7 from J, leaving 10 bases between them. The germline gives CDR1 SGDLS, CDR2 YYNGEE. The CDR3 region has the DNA TGTGCCAGCAGCGTTCAGGGGAAAAATTCACCCCTCCACTTT. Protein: CASSVQGKNSPLHF.

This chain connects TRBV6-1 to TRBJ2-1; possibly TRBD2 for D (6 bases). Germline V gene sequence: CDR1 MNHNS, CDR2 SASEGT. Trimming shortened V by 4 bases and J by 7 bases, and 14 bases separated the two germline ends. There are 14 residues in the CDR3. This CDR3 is CASSVGGPPNEQFF. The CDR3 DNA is TGTGCCAGCAGTGTGGGGGGTCCACCTAATGAGCAGTTCTTC.

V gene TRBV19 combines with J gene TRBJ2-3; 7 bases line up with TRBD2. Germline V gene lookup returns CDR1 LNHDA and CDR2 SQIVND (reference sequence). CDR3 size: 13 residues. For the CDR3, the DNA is TGTGCTACCGGGGAGGGTTTGGCAGATACGCAGTATTTT. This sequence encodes CATGEGLADTQYF. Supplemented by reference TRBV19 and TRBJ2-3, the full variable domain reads DGGITQSPKYLFRKEGQNVTLSCEQNLNHDAMYWYRQDPGQGLRLIYYSQIVNDFQKGDIAEGYSVSREKKESFPLTVTSAQKNPTAFYLCATGEGLADTQYFGPGTRLTVL.

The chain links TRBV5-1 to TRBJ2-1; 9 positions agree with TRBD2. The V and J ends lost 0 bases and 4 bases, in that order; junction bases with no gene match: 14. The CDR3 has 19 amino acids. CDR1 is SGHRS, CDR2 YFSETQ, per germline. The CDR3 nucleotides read TGCGCCAGCAGCTTGGAGGGGACGTTGGCTCTAGCGGGGTACAATGAGCAGTTCTTC. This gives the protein CASSLEGTLALAGYNEQFF.

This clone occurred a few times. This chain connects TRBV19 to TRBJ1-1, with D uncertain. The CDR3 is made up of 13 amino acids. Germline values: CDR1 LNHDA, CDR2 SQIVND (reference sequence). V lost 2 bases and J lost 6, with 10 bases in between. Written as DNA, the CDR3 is TGTGCCAGTAGTATATCGTTGCAGGCTGAAGCTTTCTTT. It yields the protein CASSISLQAEAFF.

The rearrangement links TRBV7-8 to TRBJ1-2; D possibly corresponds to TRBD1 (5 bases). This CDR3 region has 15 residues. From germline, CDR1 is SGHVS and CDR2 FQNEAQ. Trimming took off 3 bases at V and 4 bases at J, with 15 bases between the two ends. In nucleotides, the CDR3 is TGTGCCAGCAGCTTGGACACTTACCGGGGCTATGGCTACACCTTC. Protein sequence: CASSLDTYRGYGYTF.

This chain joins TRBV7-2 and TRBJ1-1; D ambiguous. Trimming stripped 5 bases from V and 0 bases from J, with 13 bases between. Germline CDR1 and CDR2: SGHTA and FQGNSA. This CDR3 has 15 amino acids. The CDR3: CASSVGPDMNTEAFF. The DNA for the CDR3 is TGTGCCAGCAGCGTCGGGCCCGACATGAACACTGAAGCTTTCTTT.

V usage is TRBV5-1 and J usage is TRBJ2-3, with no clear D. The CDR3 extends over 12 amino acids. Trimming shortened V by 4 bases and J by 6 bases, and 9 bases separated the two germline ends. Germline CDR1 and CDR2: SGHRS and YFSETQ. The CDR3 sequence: CASSVEGDTQYF. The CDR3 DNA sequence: TGCGCCAGCAGCGTAGAAGGCGATACGCAGTATTTT.

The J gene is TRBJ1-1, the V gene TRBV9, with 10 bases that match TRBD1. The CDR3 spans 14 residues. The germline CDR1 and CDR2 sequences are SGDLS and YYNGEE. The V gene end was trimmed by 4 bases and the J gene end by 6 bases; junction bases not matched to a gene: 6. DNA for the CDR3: TGTGCCAGCAGCCTGACGACAGGGGGCGCTGAAGCTTTCTTT. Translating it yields CASSLTTGGAEAFF.

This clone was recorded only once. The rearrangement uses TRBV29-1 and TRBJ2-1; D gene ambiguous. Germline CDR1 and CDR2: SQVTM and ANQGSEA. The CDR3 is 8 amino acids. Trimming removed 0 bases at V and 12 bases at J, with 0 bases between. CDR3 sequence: CSVEEQFF. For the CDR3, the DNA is TGCAGCGTTGAAGAGCAGTTCTTC.

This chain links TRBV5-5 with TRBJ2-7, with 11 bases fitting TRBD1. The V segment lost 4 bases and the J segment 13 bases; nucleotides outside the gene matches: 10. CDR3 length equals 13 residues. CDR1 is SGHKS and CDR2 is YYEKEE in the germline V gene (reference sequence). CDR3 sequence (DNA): TGTGCCAGCAGCGCCCGGGACAGGGGGGAGAGATACTTC. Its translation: CASSARDRGERYF.

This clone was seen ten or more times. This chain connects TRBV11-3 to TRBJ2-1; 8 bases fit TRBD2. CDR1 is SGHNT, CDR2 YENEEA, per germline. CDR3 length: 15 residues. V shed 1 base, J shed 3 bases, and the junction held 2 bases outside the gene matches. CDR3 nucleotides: TGTGCCAGCAGCTTAGGGCTAGCGGGCTACAATGAGCAGTTCTTC. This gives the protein CASSLGLAGYNEQFF.

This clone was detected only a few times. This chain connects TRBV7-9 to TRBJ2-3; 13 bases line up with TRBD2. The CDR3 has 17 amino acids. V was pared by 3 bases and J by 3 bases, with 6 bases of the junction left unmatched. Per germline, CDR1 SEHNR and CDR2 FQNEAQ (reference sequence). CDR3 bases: TGTGCCAGCAGCTTCACTAGCGGGGGGGCTGCGACAGATACGCAGTATTTT. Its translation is CASSFTSGGAATDTQYF.

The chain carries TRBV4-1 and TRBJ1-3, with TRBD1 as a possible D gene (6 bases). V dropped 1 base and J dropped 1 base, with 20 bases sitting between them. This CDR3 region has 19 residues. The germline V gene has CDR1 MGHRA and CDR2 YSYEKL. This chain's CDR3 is CASSQGFNRDKFSGNTIYF. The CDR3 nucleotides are TGCGCCAGCAGCCAAGGATTCAACCGGGACAAATTTTCTGGAAACACCATATATTTT.

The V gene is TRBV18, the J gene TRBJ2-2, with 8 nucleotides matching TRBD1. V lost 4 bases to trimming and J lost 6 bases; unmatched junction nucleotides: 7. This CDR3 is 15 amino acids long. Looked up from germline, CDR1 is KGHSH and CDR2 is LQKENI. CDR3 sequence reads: CASSLQGTGAGELFF. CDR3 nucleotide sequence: TGTGCCAGCTCACTACAAGGGACAGGCGCCGGGGAGCTGTTTTTT.

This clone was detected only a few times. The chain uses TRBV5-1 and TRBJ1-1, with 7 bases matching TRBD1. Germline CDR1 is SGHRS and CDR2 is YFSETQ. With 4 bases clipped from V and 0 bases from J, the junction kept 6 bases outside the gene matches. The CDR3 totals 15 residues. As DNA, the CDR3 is TGCGCCAGCAGCCCGTCGGGACAGATGAACACTGAAGCTTTCTTT. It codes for CASSPSGQMNTEAFF.

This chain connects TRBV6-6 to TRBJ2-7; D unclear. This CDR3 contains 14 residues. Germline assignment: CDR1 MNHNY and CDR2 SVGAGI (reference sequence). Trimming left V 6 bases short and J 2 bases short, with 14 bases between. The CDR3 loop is CASRSTGSTYEQYF. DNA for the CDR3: TGTGCCAGCAGGTCGACGGGTAGCACCTACGAGCAGTACTTC.

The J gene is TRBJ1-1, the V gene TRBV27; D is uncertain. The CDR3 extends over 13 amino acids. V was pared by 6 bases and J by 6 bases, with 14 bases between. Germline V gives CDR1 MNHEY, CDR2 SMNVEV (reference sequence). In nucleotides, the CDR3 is TGTGCCAGCAGCGAACCGGACGGCCCTGAAGCTTTCTTT. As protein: CASSEPDGPEAFF.

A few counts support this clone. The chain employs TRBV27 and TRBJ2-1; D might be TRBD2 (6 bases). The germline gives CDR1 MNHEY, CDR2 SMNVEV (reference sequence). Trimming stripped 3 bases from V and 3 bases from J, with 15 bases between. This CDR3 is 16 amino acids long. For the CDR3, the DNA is TGTGCCAGCAGTTTTAGCGGCCTGGATTACTACAATGAGCAGTTCTTC. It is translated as CASSFSGLDYYNEQFF.

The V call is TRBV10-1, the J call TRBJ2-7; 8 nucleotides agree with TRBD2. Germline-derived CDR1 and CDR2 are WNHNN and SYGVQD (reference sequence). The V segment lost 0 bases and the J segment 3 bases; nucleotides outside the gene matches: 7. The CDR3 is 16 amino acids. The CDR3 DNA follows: TGCGCCAGCAGTGAGTCGAGAGCGGGGGCCGACTACGAGCAGTACTTC. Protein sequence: CASSESRAGADYEQYF.

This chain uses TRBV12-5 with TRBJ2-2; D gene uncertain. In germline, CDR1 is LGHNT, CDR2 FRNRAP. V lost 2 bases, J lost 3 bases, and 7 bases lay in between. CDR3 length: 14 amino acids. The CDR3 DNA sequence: TGTGCTAGTGGTTTGACTACCTACACCGGGGAGCTGTTTTTT. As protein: CASGLTTYTGELFF.

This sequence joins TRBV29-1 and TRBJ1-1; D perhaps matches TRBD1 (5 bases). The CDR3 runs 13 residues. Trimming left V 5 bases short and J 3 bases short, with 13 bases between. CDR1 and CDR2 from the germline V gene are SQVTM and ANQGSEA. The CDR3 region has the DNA TGCAGCGTTAAGAAGGGGATGGACACTGAAGCTTTCTTT. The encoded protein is CSVKKGMDTEAFF.

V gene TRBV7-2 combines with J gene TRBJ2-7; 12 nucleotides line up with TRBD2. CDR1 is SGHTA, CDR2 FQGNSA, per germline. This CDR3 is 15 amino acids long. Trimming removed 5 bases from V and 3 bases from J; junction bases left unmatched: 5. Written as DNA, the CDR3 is TGTGCCAGCAGCCCCCGACTAGCGGGGGTCTACGAGCAGTACTTC. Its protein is CASSPRLAGVYEQYF.

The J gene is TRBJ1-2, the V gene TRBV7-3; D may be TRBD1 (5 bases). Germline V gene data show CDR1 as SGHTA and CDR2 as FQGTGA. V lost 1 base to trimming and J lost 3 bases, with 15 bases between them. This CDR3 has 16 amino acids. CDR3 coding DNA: TGTGCCAGCAGCTTAAATCCGGGGACTCTAGACTATGGCTACACCTTC. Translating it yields CASSLNPGTLDYGYTF.

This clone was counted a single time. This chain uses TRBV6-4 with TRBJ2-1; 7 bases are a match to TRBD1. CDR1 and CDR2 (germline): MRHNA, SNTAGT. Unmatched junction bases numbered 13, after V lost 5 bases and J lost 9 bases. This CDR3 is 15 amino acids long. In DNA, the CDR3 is TGTGCCAGCAGTTGGGGGACAGAAGAGATCGGTGAGCAGTTCTTC. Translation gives CASSWGTEEIGEQFF.